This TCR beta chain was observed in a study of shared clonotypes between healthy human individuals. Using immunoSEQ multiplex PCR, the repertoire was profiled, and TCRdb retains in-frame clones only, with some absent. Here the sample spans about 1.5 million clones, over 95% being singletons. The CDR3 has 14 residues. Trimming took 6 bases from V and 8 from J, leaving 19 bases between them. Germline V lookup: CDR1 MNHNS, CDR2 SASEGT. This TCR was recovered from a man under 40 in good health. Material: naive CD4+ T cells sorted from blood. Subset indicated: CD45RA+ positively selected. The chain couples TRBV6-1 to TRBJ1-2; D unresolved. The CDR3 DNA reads TGTGCCAGCAGCCACCCCCATGAGGTCGGGGGCTACACCTTC. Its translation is CASSHPHEVGGYTF.